Each of the 21 T cell receptor beta chains below was sequenced from the same sample in a study of blood T cell repertoires in COVID-19. Profiling relied on immunoSEQ multiplex PCR, and the TCRdb table lists in-frame clones only, not all of them. The repertoire has around 260,000 clones, 87% of them found once; the top ten carry roughly 1.6%. The sequencing input was peripheral blood. These receptors came from a woman between 35 and 50 years old who had recovered from COVID-19.

This chain connects TRBV5-1 to TRBJ2-2; 8 nucleotides agree with TRBD2. With 4 bases clipped from V and 11 bases from J, the junction kept 4 bases outside the gene matches. This CDR3 contains 12 residues. The V gene's germline CDR1 is SGHRS and CDR2 YFSETQ. CDR3 loop: CASSQGLGELFF. For the CDR3, the DNA is TGCGCCAGCAGCCAGGGACTAGGAGAGCTGTTTTTT.

This sequence joins TRBV6-6 and TRBJ1-2, with D tentatively TRBD1 (6 bases). The CDR3 runs to 15 residues. The ends were cut back, 2 bases at V and 2 bases at J, with 12 bases in the middle. Looked up from germline, CDR1 is MNHNY and CDR2 is SVGAGI (reference sequence). The CDR3 DNA follows: TGTGCCAGCAGTTACGGGACACTACTAAACTATGGCTACACCTTC. Residues: CASSYGTLLNYGYTF.

This clone came up a few times. The same CDR3 also results from other DNA sequences found in this sample. This chain links TRBV12-3 or TRBV12-4 with TRBJ1-1, with TRBD1 matching 7 bases. Trimming at V came to 3 bases and at J to 4 bases, leaving 2 bases not matched to a gene. The CDR3 extends over 13 amino acids. CDR3 sequence (DNA): TGTGCCAGCAGTTTGCAGGGGGGCACTGAAGCTTTCTTT. Its translation: CASSLQGGTEAFF.

This clone was counted a few times. The genes are TRBV6-1 and TRBJ2-5, with 14 bases that match TRBD2. Germline V gene lookup returns CDR1 MNHNS and CDR2 SASEGT. This CDR3 is 19 amino acids long. Unmatched junction bases numbered 7, after V lost 0 bases and J lost 1 base. As DNA, the CDR3 is TGTGCCAGCAGTGAAGCTCTTGGACTAGCGGGGGGATCCCAAGAGACCCAGTACTTC. Translation gives CASSEALGLAGGSQETQYF.

V gene TRBV7-2 combines with J gene TRBJ1-4; 10 bases agree with TRBD1. The CDR3 runs to 17 residues. Germline-derived CDR1 and CDR2 are SGHTA and FQGNSA. The V and J ends lost 1 base and 14 bases, in that order; junction bases with no gene match: 16. CDR3 amino acids: CASSLGPSPGQGTKLFF. CDR3 nucleotides: TGTGCCAGCAGCTTAGGCCCTTCCCCGGGACAGGGGACTAAGCTGTTTTTT.

J is TRBJ1-2 and V is TRBV12-3 or TRBV12-4; 7 nucleotides line up with TRBD1. CDR3 length equals 11 residues. V was clipped by 5 bases and J by 14 bases; unmatched bases: 8. CDR3: CASSEEGGETF. DNA for the CDR3: TGTGCCAGCAGTGAAGAAGGGGGCGAGACCTTC.

The rearrangement uses TRBV5-6 and TRBJ1-6; D possibly corresponds to TRBD1 (5 bases). Germline CDR1 SGHDT, CDR2 YYEEEE. V was trimmed by 0 bases and J by 0 bases, leaving 7 bases between them. The CDR3 is 16 amino acids. DNA of the CDR3: TGTGCCAGCAGCTTGGCCACAGGCTCCTATAATTCACCCCTCCACTTT. It codes for CASSLATGSYNSPLHF.

Comment on this clone: The same CDR3 arises from other DNA sequences in this sample as well. V and J are TRBV12-3 or TRBV12-4 and TRBJ1-2; 9 positions agree with TRBD1. The CDR3 consists of 13 residues. V dropped 4 bases and J dropped 4; count of bases not matched to a gene: 1. CDR3 DNA sequence: TGTGCCAGCAGTTCGGACAGGGGCTATGGCTACACCTTC. Amino acid sequence: CASSSDRGYGYTF.

The V and J genes are TRBV25-1 and TRBJ2-5; 8 nucleotides line up with TRBD1. V was clipped by 3 bases and J by 2 bases; unmatched bases: 8. CDR1 and CDR2 (germline): MGHDK, SYGVNS. CDR3 length equals 16 residues. CDR3 sequence: CASSDPDRASQETQYF. CDR3 nucleotides: TGTGCCAGCAGTGACCCGGACAGGGCCTCACAAGAGACCCAGTACTTC.

The gene calls are TRBV29-1 and TRBJ2-3; a possible D gene is TRBD1 (6 bases). V lost 8 bases and J lost 9, with 15 bases in between. This CDR3 region has 11 residues. Germline V gene sequence: CDR1 SQVTM, CDR2 ANQGSEA. CDR3 DNA: TGCAGCCCCGTACAGGGAGCGACGCAGTATTTT. Its translation: CSPVQGATQYF.

The chain couples TRBV4-1 to TRBJ1-2, with TRBD1 as a possible D gene (6 bases). Germline V gives CDR1 MGHRA, CDR2 YSYEKL. Trimming removed 2 bases from V and 3 bases from J, with 10 bases in between. This CDR3 region has 14 residues. The CDR3 bases are TGCGCCAGCAGCCAAATGTCAGGGGACTATGGCTACACCTTC. As protein: CASSQMSGDYGYTF.

This clone was seen just once. V is TRBV4-2 and J is TRBJ1-6; D ambiguous. Trimming removed 0 bases from V and 4 bases from J, with 7 bases in between. CDR1 and CDR2 from the germline V gene are LGHNA and YNFKEQ. The CDR3 contains 15 residues. The CDR3 spells CASSQDGQYNSPLHF. The DNA of the CDR3 is TGTGCCAGCAGCCAAGATGGCCAGTATAATTCACCCCTCCACTTT.

This chain links TRBV7-9 with TRBJ2-7; D is uncertain. This CDR3 spans 12 amino acids. Germline CDR1 SEHNR, CDR2 FQNEAQ (reference sequence). V lost 5 bases to trimming and J lost 6 bases, with 11 bases between them. CDR3 amino acids: CASSRVQTEQYF. The CDR3 bases are TGTGCCAGCAGCCGGGTCCAGACCGAGCAGTACTTC.

V and J are TRBV27 and TRBJ2-7; D is possibly TRBD2 (6 bases). CDR3 length: 13 residues. Germline V lookup: CDR1 MNHEY, CDR2 SMNVEV (reference sequence). Trimming left V 5 bases short and J 11 bases short, with 19 bases between. The CDR3 DNA reads as TGTGCCAGCAGTCCGCGGGGTTCTGGGAGAGAGTACTTC. This codes for CASSPRGSGREYF.

CDR3 sequence: CASSQHNSYSPLHF. CDR3 sequence (DNA): TGCGCCAGCAGCCAACATAACAGCTATTCACCCCTCCACTTT. The genes are TRBV4-1 and TRBJ1-6; D unclear. Germline CDR1 and CDR2: MGHRA and YSYEKL. The CDR3 has 14 residues. Between the trimmed V and J ends, which lost 2 bases and 8 bases, there was a span of 10 bases.

This clone showed up just once. The chain carries TRBV27 and TRBJ1-1, with a tentative D call TRBD1 (5 bases). Between the trimmed V and J ends, which lost 0 bases and 5 bases, there was a span of 25 bases. The CDR3 has 19 amino acids. Looked up from germline, CDR1 is MNHEY and CDR2 is SMNVEV (reference sequence). CDR3 DNA sequence: TGTGCCAGCAGTTTATCACGCCGGGACTCTAAAGGGTGGCGGACTGAAGCTTTCTTT. This codes for CASSLSRRDSKGWRTEAFF.

The genes are TRBV5-6 and TRBJ2-7, with D maybe TRBD1 (6 bases). V shed 0 bases and J shed 4 bases, with 11 bases lying between them. CDR3 length: 14 amino acids. Germline assignment: CDR1 SGHDT and CDR2 YYEEEE. The CDR3, as DNA: TGTGCCAGCAGCTTGGAGACAGGAACATACGAGCAGTACTTC. Translation: CASSLETGTYEQYF.

This clone is a singleton in its sample. The rearrangement joins TRBV6-6 to TRBJ1-4; no clear D gene. The CDR3 has 15 amino acids. Germline lookup yields CDR1 MNHNY and CDR2 SVGAGI (reference sequence). V lost 2 bases and J 3 bases, leaving 10 bases between the germline ends. The CDR3: CASSYDFRANEKLFF. The DNA for the CDR3 is TGTGCCAGCAGTTACGATTTCCGGGCTAATGAAAAACTGTTTTTT.

V is TRBV6-5 and J is TRBJ2-5, with D maybe TRBD2 (5 bases). Trimming removed 5 bases from V and 2 bases from J, with 9 bases in between. CDR1 is MNHEY, CDR2 SVGAGI, per germline. The CDR3 contains 13 residues. The chain's CDR3 is CASSPSGQETQYF. The CDR3, as DNA: TGTGCCAGCAGTCCCTCGGGACAAGAGACCCAGTACTTC.

The genes are TRBV7-9 and TRBJ2-3, with a weak D call TRBD1 (6 bases). V lost 6 bases, J lost 4 bases, and 11 bases lay in between. The CDR3 extends over 13 amino acids. Per the germline V gene, CDR1 is SEHNR and CDR2 is FQNEAQ (reference sequence). The CDR3 reads CASSLQGPDTQYF. The DNA for the CDR3 is TGTGCCAGCAGTTTGCAGGGGCCAGATACGCAGTATTTT.

J is TRBJ1-2 and V is TRBV6-1; D perhaps matches TRBD1 (6 bases). The CDR3 is 13 residues long. V was pared by 3 bases and J by 4 bases, with 9 bases between. Per germline, CDR1 MNHNS and CDR2 SASEGT. CDR3 protein: CASSDQGSYGYTF. DNA of the CDR3: TGTGCCAGCAGTGACCAGGGGTCCTATGGCTACACCTTC.